These 20 T cell receptor beta chains were all obtained from the same sample, sequenced in a study of shared T cell receptors in the human thymus. Sequencing was performed with immunoSEQ multiplex PCR; in TCRdb, only in-frame clones are kept and a portion is missing. The profile shows more than 550,000 clones, about 89% of them singletons. This sample also appeared in a second study, on human thymus T cells.

Sequenced sample: thymocytes. The receptors were gathered from a boy in the first two years of life with a congenital heart defect.

The rearrangement joins TRBV4-1 to TRBJ2-7; 7 bases are a match to TRBD2. Germline V gene data show CDR1 as MGHRA and CDR2 as YSYEKL. This CDR3 has 14 residues. The V segment lost 2 bases and the J segment 3 bases; nucleotides outside the gene matches: 4. The chain's CDR3 is CASSQRLAIYEQYF. The CDR3 bases are TGCGCCAGCAGCCAAAGACTAGCAATCTACGAGCAGTACTTC.

V and J are TRBV28 and TRBJ2-7, with 13 bases lining up with TRBD2. Trimming removed 7 bases from V and 4 bases from J; junction bases left unmatched: 19. The CDR3 sequence is 19 residues long. From germline, CDR1 is MDHEN and CDR2 SYDVKM. The CDR3 region is CASTQTELGLAGVLYEQYF. The CDR3 DNA reads as TGTGCCAGCACCCAGACCGAACTAGGACTAGCGGGAGTACTATACGAGCAGTACTTC. Together with reference TRBV28 and TRBJ2-7, the CDR3 gives the full variable domain: DVKVTQSSRYLVKRTGEKVFLECVQDMDHENMFWYRQDPGLGLRLIYFSYDVKMKEKGDIPEGYSVSREKKERFSLILESASTNQTSMYLCASTQTELGLAGVLYEQYFGPGTRLTVT.

V gene TRBV7-8 combines with J gene TRBJ2-7; 10 positions agree with TRBD2. Per the germline V gene, CDR1 is SGHVS and CDR2 is FQNEAQ. The CDR3 covers 21 residues. V trimming: 1 base; J trimming: 0 bases; junction bases outside the gene matches: 18. The CDR3 region has the DNA TGTGCCAGCAGCTTAGTTGCAGGGGGGGCAAGCGGGAGGGCCCCCTCCTACGAGCAGTACTTC. As protein: CASSLVAGGASGRAPSYEQYF.

This rearrangement joins TRBV19 to TRBJ1-5; a possible D gene is TRBD1 (6 bases). Per the germline V gene, CDR1 is LNHDA and CDR2 is SQIVND (reference sequence). This CDR3 has 15 amino acids. Trimming took off 5 bases at V and 4 bases at J, with 15 bases between the two ends. CDR3 protein: CASSLRTDGNQPQHF. The CDR3, as DNA: TGTGCCAGTAGTCTCCGGACAGATGGAAATCAGCCCCAGCATTTT.

The chain combines TRBV25-1 with TRBJ1-2; D ambiguous. V shed 2 bases and J shed 6 bases, with 10 bases lying between them. The CDR3 runs to 13 residues. Germline V gives CDR1 MGHDK, CDR2 SYGVNS. In DNA, the CDR3 is TGTGCCAGCAGTGAAGACGGGGTGAATGGCTACACCTTC. Amino acid sequence: CASSEDGVNGYTF.

The gene calls are TRBV7-4 and TRBJ1-5; 12 bases agree with TRBD1. The germline CDR1 and CDR2 sequences are SGHVT and SQSDAQ. The CDR3 covers 18 residues. The V segment lost 5 bases and the J segment 6 bases; nucleotides outside the gene matches: 14. CDR3 nucleotide sequence: TGTGCCAGCAGCCCCGGGACAGGGGGCCCTGCCGCTCGTCAGCCCCAGCATTTT. Translated: CASSPGTGGPAARQPQHF. The full variable domain, in which reference TRBV7-4 and TRBJ1-5 provide the parts outside the CDR3, is GAGVSQSPRYKVAKRGRDVALRCDSISGHVTLYWYRQTLGQGSEVLTYSQSDAQRDKSGRPSGRFSAERPERSVSTLKIQRTEQGDSAVYLCASSPGTGGPAARQPQHFGDGTRLSIL.

The chain has TRBV28 and TRBJ2-2; possibly TRBD1 for D (6 bases). This CDR3 contains 20 residues. Germline CDR1 reads MDHEN; CDR2 reads SYDVKM. Trimming took off 7 bases at V and 1 base at J, with 28 bases between the two ends. The CDR3 bases are TGTGCCAGCACCCCCCCTTCCGGGACACCACGGGCGCGGAACACCGGGGAGCTGTTTTTT. Protein: CASTPPSGTPRARNTGELFF.

The chain combines TRBV6-4 with TRBJ2-4, with D perhaps TRBD2 (6 bases). This CDR3 region has 14 residues. Germline CDR1 is MRHNA and CDR2 is SNTAGT. Between the trimmed V and J ends, which lost 7 bases and 4 bases, there was a span of 14 bases. The CDR3 DNA reads TGTGCCAGCAATGGTGGTGCGGGGAAAAACATTCAGTACTTC. Amino acids: CASNGGAGKNIQYF.

The chain employs TRBV4-3 and TRBJ2-2, with D perhaps TRBD1 (5 bases). Germline assignment: CDR1 LGHNA and CDR2 YSLEER. Deletions cut 2 bases from V and 3 bases from J, with 13 bases between. The CDR3 loop spans 16 amino acids. The CDR3 DNA sequence: TGCGCCAGCAGCCAAAGGGGTAGAGTCTACACCGGGGAGCTGTTTTTT. This gives the protein CASSQRGRVYTGELFF.

This chain joins TRBV10-1 and TRBJ2-1; D is unresolved. Between the trimmed V and J ends, which lost 7 bases and 0 bases, there was a span of 13 bases. This CDR3 region has 15 residues. Per the germline V gene, CDR1 is WNHNN and CDR2 is SYGVQD (reference sequence). CDR3 in amino acids: CASMPDGGSYNEQFF. DNA of the CDR3: TGCGCCAGCATGCCGGATGGCGGCTCCTACAATGAGCAGTTCTTC.

The rearrangement links TRBV9 to TRBJ1-5; D unresolved. The V end was cut by 3 bases, the J end by 4 bases, with 14 bases between. CDR1 SGDLS and CDR2 YYNGEE come from the germline V gene. The CDR3 is 15 amino acids. This CDR3 is CASSAYYGENQPQHF. For the CDR3, the DNA is TGTGCCAGCAGCGCCTATTACGGGGAAAATCAGCCCCAGCATTTT.

The chain uses TRBV5-1 and TRBJ2-1; D gene unclear. The CDR3 contains 13 residues. Germline values: CDR1 SGHRS, CDR2 YFSETQ. Trimming cost V 4 bases and J 15 bases, with 20 bases left between them. CDR3 coding DNA: TGCGCCAGCAGCCTAAAAAGTTCCCTAGAGGCGTTCTTC. This translates into CASSLKSSLEAFF.

The V gene is TRBV10-3, the J gene TRBJ2-7; 7 bases are shared with TRBD1. V lost 2 bases and J lost 4; bases outside the gene matches: 5. This CDR3 is 14 amino acids long. Germline loops: CDR1 ENHRY, CDR2 SYGVKD. CDR3 protein: CAISEAAGGYEQYF. In DNA form, the CDR3 reads TGTGCCATCAGTGAGGCGGCAGGGGGTTACGAGCAGTACTTC.

In its sample, this clone was seen a few times. V and J are TRBV7-8 and TRBJ2-5, with TRBD2 identical over 9 bases. This CDR3 contains 16 residues. Trimming at V came to 1 base and at J to 4 bases, leaving 7 bases not matched to a gene. Germline CDR1 SGHVS, CDR2 FQNEAQ. CDR3: CASSLESSGRPETQYF. The CDR3, as DNA: TGTGCCAGCAGCTTAGAGTCCAGCGGGAGGCCAGAGACCCAGTACTTC.

The chain links TRBV4-1 to TRBJ1-5; D is undetermined. The CDR3 runs to 14 residues. The V gene lost 4 bases and the J gene lost 8 bases, with 15 bases spanning the gap. The germline V gene encodes CDR1 MGHRA and CDR2 YSYEKL. CDR3 coding DNA: TGCGCCAGCAGCCCAATTGGCCCCTCGAAGCCCCAGCATTTT. Encoded protein: CASSPIGPSKPQHF.

The chain employs TRBV5-1 and TRBJ1-1; perhaps TRBD1 as D (6 bases). The CDR3 has 15 residues. The V and J ends lost 3 bases and 1 base respectively, with 13 bases between them. Germline loops: CDR1 SGHRS, CDR2 YFSETQ. The CDR3 is CASSSTGLANTEAFF. The CDR3, as DNA: TGCGCCAGCAGCTCGACAGGCTTAGCGAACACTGAAGCTTTCTTT.

The rearrangement joins TRBV5-4 to TRBJ2-7; D gene uncertain. The CDR3 is 14 amino acids. V lost 1 base and J 0 bases, leaving 8 bases between the germline ends. Germline CDR1 SGHNT, CDR2 YYREEE (reference sequence). Written as DNA, the CDR3 is TGTGCCAGCAGCTTGACAAGGAGCTCCTACGAGCAGTACTTC. Residues: CASSLTRSSYEQYF.

The chain has TRBV12-5 and TRBJ1-2, with D possibly being TRBD1 (5 bases). The germline V gene encodes CDR1 LGHNT and CDR2 FRNRAP. The CDR3 sequence is 16 residues long. With 6 bases removed from V and 4 bases from J, the gap between germline ends came to 21 bases. The CDR3 reads CASGSTLGGDFYGYTF. DNA for the CDR3: TGTGCTAGTGGCTCTACTCTTGGGGGGGATTTCTATGGCTACACCTTC. The entire variable domain, with the rest obtained from reference TRBV12-5 and TRBJ1-2, is as follows: DARVTQTPRHKVTEMGQEVTMRCQPILGHNTVFWYRQTMMQGLELLAYFRNRAPLDDSGMPKDRFSAEMPDATLATLKIQPSEPRDSAVYFCASGSTLGGDFYGYTFGSGTRLTVV.

The chain combines TRBV28 with TRBJ2-1; D gene ambiguous. This CDR3 is 16 amino acids long. Germline-derived CDR1 and CDR2 are MDHEN and SYDVKM. With 4 bases removed from V and 4 bases from J, the gap between germline ends came to 17 bases. CDR3 in amino acids: CASSSSTETFYNEQFF. The CDR3 bases are TGTGCCAGCAGTTCCTCCACAGAGACGTTTTACAATGAGCAGTTCTTC. Using reference TRBV28 and TRBJ2-1 for the parts outside the CDR3, the full variable domain is DVKVTQSSRYLVKRTGEKVFLECVQDMDHENMFWYRQDPGLGLRLIYFSYDVKMKEKGDIPEGYSVSREKKERFSLILESASTNQTSMYLCASSSSTETFYNEQFFGPGTRLTVL.

This clone was found once. The chain combines TRBV5-1 with TRBJ1-6; the match to TRBD1 covers 8 bases. Germline CDR1 and CDR2: SGHRS and YFSETQ. Trimming cost V 0 bases and J 10 bases; bases outside gene matches: 15. This CDR3 has 18 amino acids. The CDR3 bases are TGCGCCAGCAGCTTGGCGGACCACCTGGACAGGGTCGTGTCACCCCTCCACTTT. It specifies CASSLADHLDRVVSPLHF.